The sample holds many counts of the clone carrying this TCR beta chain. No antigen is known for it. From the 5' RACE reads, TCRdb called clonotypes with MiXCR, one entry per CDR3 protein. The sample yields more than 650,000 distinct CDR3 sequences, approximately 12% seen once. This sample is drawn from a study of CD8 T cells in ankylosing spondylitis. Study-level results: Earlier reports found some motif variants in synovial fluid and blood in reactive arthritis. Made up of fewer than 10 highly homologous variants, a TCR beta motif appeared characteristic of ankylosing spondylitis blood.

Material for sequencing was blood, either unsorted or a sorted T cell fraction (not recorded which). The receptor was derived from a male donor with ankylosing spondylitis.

DNA of the CDR3: TGCAGTGCTCCCGTTCAGAGACAGTCAATCTCCTACGAGCAGTACTTC. It codes for CSAPVQRQSISYEQYF. The chain recombines TRBV20-1 with TRBJ2-7, with D possibly TRBD1 on 5 matching bases. Between the trimmed V and J ends, which lost 5 bases and 0 bases, there was a span of 20 bases. The CDR3 is 16 amino acids. The germline gives CDR1 DFQATT, CDR2 SNEGSKA (reference sequence).